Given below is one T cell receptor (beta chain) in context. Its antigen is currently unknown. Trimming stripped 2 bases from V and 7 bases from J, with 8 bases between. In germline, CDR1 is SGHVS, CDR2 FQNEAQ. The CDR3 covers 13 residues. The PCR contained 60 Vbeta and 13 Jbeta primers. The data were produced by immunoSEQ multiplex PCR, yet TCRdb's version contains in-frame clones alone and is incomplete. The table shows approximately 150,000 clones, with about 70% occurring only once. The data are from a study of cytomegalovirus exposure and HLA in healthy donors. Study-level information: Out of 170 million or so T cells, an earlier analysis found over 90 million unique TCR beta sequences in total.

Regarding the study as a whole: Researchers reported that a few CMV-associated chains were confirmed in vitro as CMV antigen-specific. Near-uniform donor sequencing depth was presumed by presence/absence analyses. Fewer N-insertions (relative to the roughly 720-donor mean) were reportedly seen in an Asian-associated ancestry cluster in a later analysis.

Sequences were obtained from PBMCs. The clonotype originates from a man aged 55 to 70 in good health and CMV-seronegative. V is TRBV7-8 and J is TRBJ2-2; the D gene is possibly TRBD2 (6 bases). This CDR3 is CASSLLRDGELFF. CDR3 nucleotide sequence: TGTGCCAGCAGCTTATTGCGGGACGGGGAGCTGTTTTTT.